Detailed here is one T cell receptor beta chain. The V and J ends lost 6 bases and 5 bases respectively, with 11 bases between them. Germline V gene sequence: CDR1 SGHNT, CDR2 YYREEE (reference sequence). This CDR3 spans 13 amino acids. The method was immunoSEQ multiplex PCR; TCRdb's version includes in-frame clones alone and lacks a portion of them. The table records about 170,000 clones, around 74% of them present only once. These data come from a study of blood T cell repertoires in COVID-19. The rearrangement links TRBV5-4 to TRBJ1-4, with D maybe TRBD1 (5 bases). Input material: peripheral blood. This clonotype originated in a man in his sixties or seventies with acute or convalescent COVID-19. The CDR3, as DNA: TGTGCCAGCAACCTCCAGGGAAATGAAAAACTGTTTTTT. It specifies CASNLQGNEKLFF.